This T cell receptor (beta chain) is drawn from a study of OX40 agonist ivuxolimab in advanced cancers. At the level of the study: A male proportion of about 84% was recorded, with mean age 60 years and range roughly 20 to 85.

Germline CDR1 reads KGHSH; CDR2 reads LQKENI. CDR3 length equals 15 residues. The V end lost 2 bases, the J end lost 4 bases, and 12 bases lay between the germline ends. Findings and caveats of the study: Individuals who were partial responders at 0.1-3.0 mg/kg had clonal expansion that ranked among the lowest. Among T cells, CD8+ cells averaged more expanded clones than CD4+ cells.

With baseline, cycle 4 day 1, and cycle 7 day 1 as timepoints, blood was sampled. Worth noting for this clone: The antigen is unknown.

Using immunoSEQ multiplex PCR, the repertoire was profiled, and TCRdb retains in-frame clones only, with some absent. The sample gives about 69,000 clones, about 89% of which show up once; roughly 0.27% is in the top ten. The receptor comes from an adult with an advanced solid tumor such as melanoma, head and neck, liver or kidney cancer. Source: CD4+ or CD8+ T cells sorted from blood, taken in a trial of the OX40 agonist ivuxolimab. V and J are TRBV18 and TRBJ2-1; either TRBD1 or TRBD2 may supply D (6 bases each). CDR3 amino acids: CASSPTRGVYNEQFF. The DNA of the CDR3 is TGTGCCAGCTCACCAACGAGGGGGGTATACAATGAGCAGTTCTTC.